This T cell receptor beta chain was sequenced during a study of T cells expressing NK-cell markers. Overall study context: Sequencing of TCR beta repertoires drew on sorted CD3+CD56+NKG2C+, CD3+CD56+NKG2C- and CD3+CD56-NKG2C+ T cells.

This CDR3 is built from 16 residues. Germline V gives CDR1 LGHDT, CDR2 YNNKEL (reference sequence). From the 5' RACE reads, TCRdb lists one entry per CDR3 protein and no DNA. This sample's table reports some 450,000 distinct CDR3 sequences. Material for sequencing was blood T cells: a sorted CD56 or NKG2C T cell subset, CD4+ or CD8+ T cells, or bulk PBMC T cells (not recorded which). The chain couples TRBV3-1 to TRBJ1-1; the TCRdb call, TRBD1, lacks DNA for checking. The receptor comes from a woman aged 18-69 years in good health. The CDR3: CASSSLTGGGNTEAFF.